This T cell receptor beta chain was captured by sequencing in a study of T cell changes during pregnancy in multiple sclerosis (dated by TCRdb to the late 2010s). Regarding the complete study: The study examined how the T cell repertoire changed over the course of pregnancy in women with multiple sclerosis.

In regard to this clone: Which antigen it targets is not known. Base qualities are not at hand, and no much larger clone is one base apart.

The library came from the immunoSEQ multiplex PCR assay. TCRdb's version of the immuneACCESS table is confined to in-frame rearrangements and falls short of the full clone set. An unresolved V gene accounts for under half of the shortfall where checked; the remainder is of unknown origin. The sample records some 52,000 clones, 92% of which are singletons. Less than 0.3% of the sample belongs to the ten largest clones. The CDR3 runs 13 amino acids, cysteine and phenylalanine included. Just the 39-base CDR3 DNA is kept, in frame starting at base 1. The junction shows trimming of 0 bases on V and 13 bases on J, and the gene matches do not reach 6 bases of it. Looking up the germline V gene yields CDR1 SGHAT and CDR2 FQNNGV.

The sequence derives from a female donor with multiple sclerosis, enrolled in a pregnancy study. Rearrangement joined TRBV11-2 to TRBJ2-1; TRBD2 agrees with 7 junctional bases. Sequences were derived from CD4+ T cells from peripheral blood mononuclear cells, sampled in the third trimester of pregnancy. The nucleotide sequence is TGTGCCAGCAGCTTAGATAGTATAGCGGGTCAGTTCTTC. It encodes CASSLDSIAGQFF.